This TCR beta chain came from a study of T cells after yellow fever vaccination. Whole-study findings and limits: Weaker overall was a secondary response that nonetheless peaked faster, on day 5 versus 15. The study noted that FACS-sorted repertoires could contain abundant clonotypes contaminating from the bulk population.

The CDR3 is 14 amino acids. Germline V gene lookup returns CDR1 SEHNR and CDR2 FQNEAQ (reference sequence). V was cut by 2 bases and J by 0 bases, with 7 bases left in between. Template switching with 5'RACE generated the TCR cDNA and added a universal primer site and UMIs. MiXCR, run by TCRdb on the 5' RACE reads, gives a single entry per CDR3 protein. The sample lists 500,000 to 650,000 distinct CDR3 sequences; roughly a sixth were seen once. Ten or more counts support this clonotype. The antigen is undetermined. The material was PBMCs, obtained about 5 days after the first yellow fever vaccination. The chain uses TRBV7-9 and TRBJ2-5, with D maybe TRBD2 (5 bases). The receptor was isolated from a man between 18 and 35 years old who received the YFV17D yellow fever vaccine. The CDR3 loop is CASSLPGYQETQYF. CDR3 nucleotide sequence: TGTGCCAGCAGCTTACCGGGGTACCAAGAGACCCAGTACTTC.